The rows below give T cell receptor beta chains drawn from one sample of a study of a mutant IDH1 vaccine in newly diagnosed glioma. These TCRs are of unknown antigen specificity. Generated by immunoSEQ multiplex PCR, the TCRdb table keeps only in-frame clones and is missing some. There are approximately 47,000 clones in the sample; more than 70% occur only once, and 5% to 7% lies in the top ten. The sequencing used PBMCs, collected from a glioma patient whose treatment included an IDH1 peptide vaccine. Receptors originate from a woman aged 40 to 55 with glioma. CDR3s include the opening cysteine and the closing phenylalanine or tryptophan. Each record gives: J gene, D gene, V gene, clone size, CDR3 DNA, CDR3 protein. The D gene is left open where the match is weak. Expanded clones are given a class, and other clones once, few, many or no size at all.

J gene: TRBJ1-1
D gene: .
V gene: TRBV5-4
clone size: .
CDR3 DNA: TGTGCCAGCAGCTTCACCGGGCAGGGCACTGAAGCTTTCTTT
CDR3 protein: CASSFTGQGTEAFF

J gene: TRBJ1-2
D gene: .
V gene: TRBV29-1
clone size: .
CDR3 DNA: TGCAGCGCAAGGGAGGAGGGTAACTATGGCTACACCTTC
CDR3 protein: CSAREEGNYGYTF

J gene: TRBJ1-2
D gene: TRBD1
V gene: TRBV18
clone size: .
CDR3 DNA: TGTGCCAGCTCACCACAGCGGGACAGGGACAACTATGGCTACACCTTC
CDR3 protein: CASSPQRDRDNYGYTF

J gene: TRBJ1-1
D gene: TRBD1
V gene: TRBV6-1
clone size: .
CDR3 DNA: TGTGCCAGCAGTGAACCCCCCAGGGGGCGCGGCACTGAAGCTTTCTTT
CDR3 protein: CASSEPPRGRGTEAFF

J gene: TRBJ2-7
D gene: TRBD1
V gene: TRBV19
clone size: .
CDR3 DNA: TGTGCCAGTAGTATAGCCACGACAGGGTCCTACTACGAGCAGTACTTC
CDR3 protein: CASSIATTGSYYEQYF

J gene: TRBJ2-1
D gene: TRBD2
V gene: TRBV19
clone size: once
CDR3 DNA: TGTGCCAGTAGTATAAAGCGGGGGGGGAATGAGCAGTTCTTC
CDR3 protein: CASSIKRGGNEQFF

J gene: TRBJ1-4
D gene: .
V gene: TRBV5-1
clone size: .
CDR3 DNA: TGCGCCAGCAGCAAGGGGCGTAATGAAAAACTGTTTTTT
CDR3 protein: CASSKGRNEKLFF

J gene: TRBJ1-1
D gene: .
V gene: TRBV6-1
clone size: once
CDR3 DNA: TGTGCCAGCAGTGCCATGACCTCGACAGTGAACACTGAAGCTTTCTTT
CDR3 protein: CASSAMTSTVNTEAFF

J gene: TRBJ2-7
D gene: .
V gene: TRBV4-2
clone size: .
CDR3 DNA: TGTGCCAGCAGCTCGCGGGCGGGTGCCTACGAGCAGTACTTC
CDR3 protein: CASSSRAGAYEQYF

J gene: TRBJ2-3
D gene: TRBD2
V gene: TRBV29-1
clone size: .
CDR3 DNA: TGCAGCGTTGACCCACGAGGGCTAGCGGGAGGTCTTGATACGCAGTATTTT
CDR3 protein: CSVDPRGLAGGLDTQYF

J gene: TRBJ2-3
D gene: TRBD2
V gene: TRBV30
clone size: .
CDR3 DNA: TGTGCCTGGGGGGAGACTAGCGGGAGTGTAGGCACAGATACGCAGTATTTT
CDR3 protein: CAWGETSGSVGTDTQYF

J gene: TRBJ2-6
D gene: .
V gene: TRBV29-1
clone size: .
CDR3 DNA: TGCAGCGTCCAAGGAGGTAACTCTGGGGCCAACGTCCTGACTTTC
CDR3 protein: CSVQGGNSGANVLTF

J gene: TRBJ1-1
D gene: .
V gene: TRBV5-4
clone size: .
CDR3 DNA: TGTGCCAGCAGCTTAGGTCAGGCGGGGGCTTGGGACACTGAAGCTTTCTTT
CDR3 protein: CASSLGQAGAWDTEAFF

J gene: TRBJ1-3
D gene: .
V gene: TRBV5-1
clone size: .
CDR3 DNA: TGCGCCAGCAGCTACGACAGCTCTGGAAACACCATATATTTT
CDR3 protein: CASSYDSSGNTIYF

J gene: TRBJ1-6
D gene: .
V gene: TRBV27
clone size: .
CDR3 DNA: TGTGCCAGCAGTACCTCAAGCTCCTATAATTCACCCCTCCACTTT
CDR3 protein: CASSTSSSYNSPLHF

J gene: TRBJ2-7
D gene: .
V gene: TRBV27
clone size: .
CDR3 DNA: TGTGCCAGCAGTCCCCACGACAGGTACGAGCAGTACTTC
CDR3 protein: CASSPHDRYEQYF

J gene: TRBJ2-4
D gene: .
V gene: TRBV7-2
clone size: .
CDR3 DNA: TGTGCCAGCAGCTTAGACGCGACGGGGGCCAAAAACATTCAGTACTTC
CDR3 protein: CASSLDATGAKNIQYF

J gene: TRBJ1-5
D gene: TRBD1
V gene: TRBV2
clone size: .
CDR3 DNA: TGTGCCAGCACCCGGGGGACAGGGGCCAATCAGCCCCAGCATTTT
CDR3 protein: CASTRGTGANQPQHF

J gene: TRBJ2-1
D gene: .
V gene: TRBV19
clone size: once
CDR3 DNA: TGTGCCAGTAGTATAGTTCCGGGGACATCCCAAGAGCAGTTCTTC
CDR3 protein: CASSIVPGTSQEQFF

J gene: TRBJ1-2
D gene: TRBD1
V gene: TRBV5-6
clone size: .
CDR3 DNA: TGTGCCAGCAGCAGGGGGCGGGAATACACCTTC
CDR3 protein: CASSRGREYTF

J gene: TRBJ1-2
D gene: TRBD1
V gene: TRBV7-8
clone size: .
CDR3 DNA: TGTGCCAGCAGCTTAGCAGGGACAGGAGGTTATGGCTACACCTTC
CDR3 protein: CASSLAGTGGYGYTF

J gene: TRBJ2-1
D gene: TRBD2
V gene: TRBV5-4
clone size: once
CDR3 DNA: TGTGCCAGCAGCTTGGAACGGGAGGCGTACAATGAGCAGTTCTTC
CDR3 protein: CASSLEREAYNEQFF

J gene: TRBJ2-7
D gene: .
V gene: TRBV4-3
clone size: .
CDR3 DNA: TGCGCCAGCAGCCAAGATCCAGGGGGGGGTACCTACGAGCAGTACTTC
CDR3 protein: CASSQDPGGGTYEQYF

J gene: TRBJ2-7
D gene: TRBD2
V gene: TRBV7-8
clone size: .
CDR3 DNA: TGTGCCAGCAGCTTAGCAGGCGGGAGATCCTCCGAGCAGTACTTC
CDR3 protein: CASSLAGGRSSEQYF

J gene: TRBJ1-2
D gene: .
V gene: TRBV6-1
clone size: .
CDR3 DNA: TGTGCCAGCAGTGATCCACGGACTTATGGCTACACCTTC
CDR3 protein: CASSDPRTYGYTF

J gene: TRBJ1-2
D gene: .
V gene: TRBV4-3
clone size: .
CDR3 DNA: TGCGCCAGCAGCCAAGCAGTTGGCGCCCGGGGGGGGTCCTATGGCTACACCTTC
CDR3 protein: CASSQAVGARGGSYGYTF

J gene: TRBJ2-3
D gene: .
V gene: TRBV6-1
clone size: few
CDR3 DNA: TGTGCCAGCAGTGAATACTTGGGGCCGCGTACGCAGTATTTT
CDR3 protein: CASSEYLGPRTQYF

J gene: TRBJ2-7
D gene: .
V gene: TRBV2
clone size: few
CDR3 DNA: TGTGCCAGCAGTGAACGTTGGTCCCTGCACTACGAGCAGTACTTC
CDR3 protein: CASSERWSLHYEQYF

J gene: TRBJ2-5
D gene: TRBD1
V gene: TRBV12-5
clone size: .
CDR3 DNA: TGTGCTAGTGCCAGAGGTGGCAGGGGGATACAAGAGACCCAGTACTTC
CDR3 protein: CASARGGRGIQETQYF

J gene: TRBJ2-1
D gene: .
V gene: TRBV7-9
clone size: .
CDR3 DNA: TGTGCCAGCAGCTTATTAGCGGCCAGCTACAATGAGCAGTTCTTC
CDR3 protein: CASSLLAASYNEQFF

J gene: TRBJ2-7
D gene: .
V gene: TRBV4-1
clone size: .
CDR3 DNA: TGCGCCAGCAGCCAAGGAGAACAGGGTGTGAGCTCCTACGAGCAGTACTTC
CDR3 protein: CASSQGEQGVSSYEQYF

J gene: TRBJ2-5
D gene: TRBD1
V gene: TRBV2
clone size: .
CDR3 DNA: TGTGCCAGCAGGAGGACAGGCCAAGAGACCCAGTACTTC
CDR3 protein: CASRRTGQETQYF

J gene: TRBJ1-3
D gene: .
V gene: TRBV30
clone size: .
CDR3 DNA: TGTGCCTGGAGGCGCGCAAGCTCTGGAAACACCATATATTTT
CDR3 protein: CAWRRASSGNTIYF

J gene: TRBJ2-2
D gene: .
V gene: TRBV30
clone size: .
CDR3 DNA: TGTGCCTGGAGGTGGAGCCCTACCGGGGAGCTGTTTTTT
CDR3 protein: CAWRWSPTGELFF

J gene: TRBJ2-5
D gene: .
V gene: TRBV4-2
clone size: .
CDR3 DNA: TGTGCCAGCAGCCAAGCCGCCGGGGGTCAAGAGACCCAGTACTTC
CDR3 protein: CASSQAAGGQETQYF

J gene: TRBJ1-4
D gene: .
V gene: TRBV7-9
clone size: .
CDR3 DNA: TGTGCCAGCAGCTTAGCCCCTGAAAAACTGTTTTTT
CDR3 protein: CASSLAPEKLFF

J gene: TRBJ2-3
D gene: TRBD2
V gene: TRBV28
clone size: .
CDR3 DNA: TGTGCCAGCAGTTTATCTCTAGCGGGAGTAGGAGATACGCAGTATTTT
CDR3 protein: CASSLSLAGVGDTQYF

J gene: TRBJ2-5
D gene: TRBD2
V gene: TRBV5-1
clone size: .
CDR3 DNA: TGCGCCAGCAGCTTGATGACTGGCGGGGGGTTCCAAGAGACCCAGTACTTC
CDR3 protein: CASSLMTGGGFQETQYF

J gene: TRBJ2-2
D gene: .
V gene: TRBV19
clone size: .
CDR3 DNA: TGTGCCAGTAGTTACTGGGCAGGGACCCGTAACACCGGGGAGCTGTTTTTT
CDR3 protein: CASSYWAGTRNTGELFF

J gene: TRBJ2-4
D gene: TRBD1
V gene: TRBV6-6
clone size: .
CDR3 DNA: TGTGCCAGCAGCCCCTCGGACAGGGCGGCCAAAAACATTCAGTACTTC
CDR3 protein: CASSPSDRAAKNIQYF

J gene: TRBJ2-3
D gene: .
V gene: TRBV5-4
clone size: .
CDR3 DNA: TGTGCCAGTAGGGGAGATCCTAGCACAGATACGCAGTATTTT
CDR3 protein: CASRGDPSTDTQYF

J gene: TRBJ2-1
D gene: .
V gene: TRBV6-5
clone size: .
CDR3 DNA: TGTGCCAGCAGTCCCGGACTTGACTACAATGAGCAGTTCTTC
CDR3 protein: CASSPGLDYNEQFF

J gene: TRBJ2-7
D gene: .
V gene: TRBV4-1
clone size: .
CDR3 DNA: TGCGCCAGCAGCCAAGAAGAAGAGCTTCTCGGCTACGAGCAGTACTTC
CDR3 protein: CASSQEEELLGYEQYF

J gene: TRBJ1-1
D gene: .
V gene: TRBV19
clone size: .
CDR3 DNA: TGTGCCAGTAGTATAAGGGGCGCCATGAACACTGAAGCTTTCTTT
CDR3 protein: CASSIRGAMNTEAFF

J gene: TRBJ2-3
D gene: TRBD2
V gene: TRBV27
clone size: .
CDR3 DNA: TGTGCCAGCAGTTATGCGGGAGTTGGGGGTGGTACGCAGTATTTT
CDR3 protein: CASSYAGVGGGTQYF